The 25 T cell receptor beta chains below were found in one sample sequenced in a study of T cell repertoires in cytomegalovirus infection. A single record per CDR3 protein comes from TCRdb applying MiXCR to the reads. The sample carries about 920,000 distinct CDR3 sequences, about a third recorded once. No cognate antigen is known for these TCRs. The sample in question was cultured CD8+ T cells from PBMCs, obtained from culture after CMV antigen stimulation. The receptors originated from a human donor in good health (CMV status not recorded). Some clones in this sample may be carry-over from other donors' samples.

This clonotype has only a few counts. V and J are TRBV7-9 and TRBJ2-1; D is possibly TRBD2 (6 bases). The germline V gene has CDR1 SEHNR and CDR2 FQNEAQ (reference sequence). The length of the CDR3 is 16 residues. V shed 3 bases and J shed 7 bases, with 19 bases lying between them. The CDR3 spells CASSFPSGRTKNEQFF. CDR3 nucleotides: TGTGCCAGCAGCTTCCCTTCGGGACGGACTAAAAATGAGCAGTTCTTC. Full variable domain (outside the CDR3, taken from reference TRBV7-9 and TRBJ2-1): DTGVSQNPRHKITKRGQNVTFRCDPISEHNRLYWYRQTLGQGPEFLTYFQNEAQLEKSRLLSDRFSAERPKGSFSTLEIQRTEQGDSAMYLCASSFPSGRTKNEQFFGPGTRLTVL.

This rearrangement joins TRBV20-1 to TRBJ1-2, with no clear D. Germline V gene data show CDR1 as DFQATT and CDR2 as SNEGSKA (reference sequence). Trimming cost V 1 base and J 4 bases, with 25 bases left between them. The CDR3 runs 18 residues. The CDR3 spells CSARGSIEDPYDGYGYTF. DNA of the CDR3: TGCAGTGCTAGAGGCTCCATCGAGGACCCCTACGACGGCTATGGCTACACCTTC.

J is TRBJ2-1 and V is TRBV29-1; no clear D gene. Trimming left V 3 bases short and J 5 bases short, with 8 bases between. Germline-derived CDR1 and CDR2 are SQVTM and ANQGSEA. This CDR3 region has 12 residues. The CDR3 protein is CSVEYVNNEQFF. The CDR3 bases are TGCAGCGTTGAGTATGTTAACAATGAGCAGTTCTTC.

This clonotype turned up a few times. The rearrangement uses TRBV20-1 and TRBJ1-2; 7 bases are a match to TRBD1. CDR3 size: 15 residues. Germline trimming cut 0 bases from V and 4 bases from J; bases unmatched to any gene: 8. Germline CDR1 and CDR2: DFQATT and SNEGSKA (reference sequence). The DNA of the CDR3 is TGCAGTGCTAGAGATCCGGGACAGATCATCTATGGCTACACCTTC. Residues: CSARDPGQIIYGYTF.

This clonotype has ten or more counts. This chain joins TRBV27 and TRBJ2-1, with TRBD2 matching 13 bases. Germline loops: CDR1 MNHEY, CDR2 SMNVEV (reference sequence). The CDR3 extends over 17 amino acids. J gave up 4 bases and V 1 base, and 4 bases lay outside the gene matches. CDR3 nucleotide sequence: TGTGCCAGCAGTTTATTGGGGACTAGCGGGATGTACAATGAGCAGTTCTTC. It is translated as CASSLLGTSGMYNEQFF.

The V and J genes are TRBV6-5 and TRBJ2-1, with TRBD1 as a possible D gene (6 bases). Germline assignment: CDR1 MNHEY and CDR2 SVGAGI. Trimming stripped 0 bases from V and 5 bases from J, with 14 bases between. This CDR3 has 16 amino acids. CDR3 region: CASSYSDSGTHNEQFF. In DNA form, the CDR3 reads TGTGCCAGCAGTTACTCGGACAGCGGAACTCACAATGAGCAGTTCTTC.

This clonotype came up a few times. J is TRBJ2-7 and V is TRBV6-2 or TRBV6-3; D is perhaps TRBD1 (6 bases). CDR1 MNHEY and CDR2 SVGEGT come from the germline V gene. Trimming took 7 bases from V and 2 from J, leaving 18 bases between them. The CDR3 sequence is 15 residues long. Written as DNA, the CDR3 is TGTGCCAGCACCTCCGGGACACAAAGACCCTACGAGCAGTACTTC. Its translation: CASTSGTQRPYEQYF.

In this sample, this clonotype turned up many times. The CDR3 protein is CASSIGTGYSQPQHF. CDR3 DNA sequence: TGTGCCAGCAGCATCGGGACAGGGTATTCGCAGCCCCAGCATTTT. V usage is TRBV7-6 and J usage is TRBJ1-5; 9 positions match TRBD1. Trimming removed 5 bases from V and 7 bases from J; junction bases left unmatched: 9. The length of the CDR3 is 15 residues. Germline V gene data show CDR1 as SGHVS and CDR2 as FNYEAQ.

The chain carries TRBV10-3 and TRBJ2-5; TRBD1 agrees at 8 bases. Germline-derived CDR1 and CDR2 are ENHRY and SYGVKD. The CDR3 has 17 residues. J gave up 2 bases and V 3 bases, and 11 bases lay outside the gene matches. The CDR3 DNA reads as TGTGCCATCAGTGATTTTCGCGGGACAGGTCCACAAGAGACCCAGTACTTC. This gives the protein CAISDFRGTGPQETQYF.

The chain joins TRBV7-9 to TRBJ2-1; D not resolved. CDR1 and CDR2 from the germline V gene are SEHNR and FQNEAQ (reference sequence). The V end lost 4 bases, the J end lost 7 bases, and 20 bases lay between the germline ends. The CDR3 loop spans 16 amino acids. CDR3 bases: TGTGCCAGCAGCTCCCCTAAGTATTCGCCGGAGAATGAGCAGTTCTTC. Protein: CASSSPKYSPENEQFF.

This clonotype was detected a few times. This chain uses TRBV7-6 with TRBJ1-1; D is unclear. CDR1 and CDR2 (germline): SGHVS, FNYEAQ. V was pared by 5 bases and J by 1 base, with 11 bases between. The CDR3 is made up of 14 amino acids. In DNA form, the CDR3 reads TGTGCCAGCAGCCCCTTTCCAGAGAACACTGAAGCTTTCTTT. It is translated as CASSPFPENTEAFF.

This clonotype showed up many times. The chain joins TRBV7-8 to TRBJ1-2; the D gene is possibly TRBD1 (5 bases). The CDR3 runs to 13 residues. Germline loops: CDR1 SGHVS, CDR2 FQNEAQ. V gave up 5 bases and J gave up 4 bases, with 11 bases separating them. The CDR3: CASSPTETYGYTF. In DNA, the CDR3 is TGTGCCAGCAGCCCGACAGAGACCTATGGCTACACCTTC.

In this sample, this clonotype turned up a few times. This sequence joins TRBV2 and TRBJ1-1; D might be TRBD1 (6 bases). V gave up 5 bases and J gave up 6 bases, with 10 bases separating them. CDR3 length equals 12 residues. Looked up from germline, CDR1 is SNHLY and CDR2 is FYNNEI. The CDR3 region is CASSYRVPEAFF. For the CDR3, the DNA is TGTGCCAGCAGTTACAGGGTCCCTGAAGCTTTCTTT. Filled out from reference TRBV2 and TRBJ1-1, the complete variable domain reads EPEVTQTPSHQVTQMGQEVILRCVPISNHLYFYWYRQILGQKVEFLVSFYNNEISEKSEIFDDQFSVERPDGSNFTLKIRSTKLEDSAMYFCASSYRVPEAFFGQGTRLTVV.

In its sample, this clonotype was seen a few times. The V call is TRBV4-1, the J call TRBJ1-5; D not resolved. Germline V gene sequence: CDR1 MGHRA, CDR2 YSYEKL. Trimming pared 0 bases from V and 0 bases from J, leaving 9 bases between. CDR3 size: 16 residues. CDR3 sequence reads: CASSQDTHSSNQPQHF. CDR3 in DNA: TGCGCCAGCAGCCAAGACACTCACTCTAGCAATCAGCCCCAGCATTTT.

The sample holds a few counts of this clonotype. J is TRBJ1-1 and V is TRBV12-3 or TRBV12-4; tentative D call: TRBD1 (5 bases). Trimming left V 7 bases short and J 1 base short, with 13 bases between. The CDR3 spans 14 residues. The CDR3 coding sequence is TGTGCCAGCACCCTAAGTAGGGGGAACACTGAAGCTTTCTTT. Protein: CASTLSRGNTEAFF.

This clonotype has more than one count but fewer than ten. One base away lies a much larger clone, so this may be a sequencing read error. The chain joins TRBV13 to TRBJ2-5; D not resolved. The CDR3 is 12 amino acids. The V end lost 1 base, the J end lost 5 bases, and 5 bases lay between the germline ends. Germline V gene data show CDR1 as PRHDT and CDR2 as FYEKMQ (reference sequence). The DNA of the CDR3 is TGTGCCAGCAGCTTAGAGTGGGAGACCCAGTACTTC. Protein: CASSLEWETQYF.

V usage is TRBV24-1 and J usage is TRBJ1-2, with 7 bases identical to TRBD1. V was clipped by 3 bases and J by 9 bases; unmatched bases: 12. Germline CDR1 is KGHDR and CDR2 is SFDVKD. CDR3 length equals 15 residues. CDR3 protein: CATSDGQASTISYTF. The CDR3 nucleotides read TGTGCCACCAGTGATGGACAGGCTTCTACTATTAGCTACACCTTC.

This clonotype has a count of ten or more. The CDR3 DNA reads as TGTGCCAGCAGGGGGTCAGATACGCAGTATTTT. As protein: CASRGSDTQYF. The chain combines TRBV7-9 with TRBJ2-3; D gene ambiguous. V was shortened by 6 bases and J by 4 bases, with 5 bases between the two germline ends. This CDR3 has 11 amino acids. CDR1 is SEHNR, CDR2 FQNEAQ, per germline (reference sequence). Complete variable domain (other parts from reference TRBV7-9 and TRBJ2-3): DTGVSQNPRHKITKRGQNVTFRCDPISEHNRLYWYRQTLGQGPEFLTYFQNEAQLEKSRLLSDRFSAERPKGSFSTLEIQRTEQGDSAMYLCASRGSDTQYFGPGTRLTVL.

This clonotype occurred a few times. The chain carries TRBV19 and TRBJ1-1; D remains unclear. Trimming took off 3 bases at V and 4 bases at J, with 6 bases between the two ends. Germline V gene data show CDR1 as LNHDA and CDR2 as SQIVND (reference sequence). The CDR3 loop spans 12 amino acids. CDR3 nucleotide sequence: TGTGCCAGTAGTATGGGTAGCACTGAAGCTTTCTTT. It codes for CASSMGSTEAFF.

V is TRBV24-1 and J is TRBJ1-2; 10 nucleotides agree with TRBD1. CDR1 and CDR2 from the germline V gene are KGHDR and SFDVKD. J was trimmed by 10 bases and V by 3 bases; bases with no gene match: 7. The CDR3 runs 14 residues. The CDR3 bases are TGTGCCACCAGTGATGTGGGGACAGGGGAAGACTACACCTTC. Protein product: CATSDVGTGEDYTF.

This clonotype was seen a handful of times. The chain couples TRBV27 to TRBJ2-3; 14 positions match TRBD2. Germline-derived CDR1 and CDR2 are MNHEY and SMNVEV (reference sequence). CDR3 length: 17 residues. The junction had 6 bases not matched to a gene; V was cut back by 5 bases and J by 2 bases. This CDR3 is CASSLPGLAGDTDTQYF. The CDR3 region has the DNA TGTGCCAGCAGTCTTCCGGGACTAGCGGGGGACACAGATACGCAGTATTTT.

This chain joins TRBV6-8 and TRBJ1-5; TRBD1 aligns across 7 bases. CDR1 is MNHGY and CDR2 is SAAAGT in the germline V gene. This CDR3 is 15 amino acids long. Unmatched junction bases numbered 4, after V lost 2 bases and J lost 3 bases. DNA for the CDR3: TGTGCCAGCAGTTACGAGCAGGGGGACAATCAGCCCCAGCATTTT. Amino acid sequence: CASSYEQGDNQPQHF.

CDR3 residues: CASSSRARDRAENEQFF. The CDR3 nucleotides are TGTGCCAGCAGCTCCCGAGCCCGGGACAGGGCAGAAAATGAGCAGTTCTTC. J is TRBJ2-1 and V is TRBV7-9; 9 bases are shared with TRBD1. This CDR3 is 17 amino acids long. V shed 4 bases, J shed 7 bases, and the junction held 14 bases outside the gene matches. Germline V gene lookup returns CDR1 SEHNR and CDR2 FQNEAQ (reference sequence).

This rearrangement joins TRBV7-6 to TRBJ1-2; 10 bases fit TRBD1. With V trimmed by 2 bases and J by 1 base, 7 bases remained unmatched. CDR1 SGHVS and CDR2 FNYEAQ come from the germline V gene. The CDR3 has 17 residues. CDR3 bases: TGTGCCAGCAGCTTATCGATGGGGACAGGGGATAACTATGGCTACACCTTC. It translates to CASSLSMGTGDNYGYTF.

About this clonotype: A single base separates this from a much larger clone, so it may be a read error. The chain recombines TRBV28 with TRBJ1-5; D perhaps matches TRBD1 (5 bases). Looked up from germline, CDR1 is MDHEN and CDR2 is SYDVKM. This CDR3 region has 15 residues. The CDR3 DNA reads as TGTGCCAGCAGTACCCGACAGTATAGCAATCAGCCCCGGCATTTT. This encodes CASSTRQYSNQPRHF.